The 31 T cell receptor beta chains reported below all come from one sample, sequenced in a study of beta chain features in type 1 diabetes. The entirety of the isolated RNA underwent reverse transcription, so expressed TCRB transcripts were sequenced. TCRdb keeps only in-frame clones here, not all; method: immunoSEQ multiplex PCR. The sample gives 810,000 or so clones, about a sixth of which show up once; 0.02% to 0.025% is in the top ten. Sequences were obtained from naive CD4+ T cells from blood. The receptors shown here come from a woman younger than 35 in good health.

V usage is TRBV5-1 and J usage is TRBJ2-1; the match to TRBD2 covers 10 bases. CDR1 is SGHRS and CDR2 is YFSETQ in the germline V gene. J gave up 5 bases and V 4 bases, and 0 bases lay outside the gene matches. The CDR3 covers 13 residues. The CDR3 protein is CASSTSGNNEQFF. DNA of the CDR3: TGCGCCAGCAGCACTAGCGGGAACAATGAGCAGTTCTTC.

This clone was recorded a few times. The rearrangement uses TRBV10-3 and TRBJ1-1, with TRBD1 matching over 10 bases. CDR1 and CDR2 (germline): ENHRY, SYGVKD. The CDR3 contains 14 residues. The junction had 1 base not matched to a gene; V was cut back by 6 bases and J by 0 bases. As DNA, the CDR3 is TGTGCCATCAGAGGACAGGGGGTGAACACTGAAGCTTTCTTT. This codes for CAIRGQGVNTEAFF.

In this sample, this clone turned up a few times. V gene TRBV18 combines with J gene TRBJ2-3, with D perhaps TRBD1 or TRBD2 (6 bases each). Trimming took off 4 bases at V and 5 bases at J, with 10 bases between the two ends. The CDR3 runs to 13 residues. Germline values: CDR1 KGHSH, CDR2 LQKENI. The CDR3: CASSRGAGDTQYF. CDR3 nucleotides: TGTGCCAGCTCACGGGGGGCCGGAGATACGCAGTATTTT.

This clone has only a few counts. This chain joins TRBV4-3 and TRBJ2-1, with TRBD2 identical over 7 bases. This CDR3 comprises 15 residues. Germline V gene data show CDR1 as LGHNA and CDR2 as YSLEER. V gave up 0 bases and J gave up 8 bases; unmatched junction bases: 7. The CDR3 loop is CASSQEGGSGDEQFF. The CDR3 DNA sequence: TGCGCCAGCAGCCAAGAGGGGGGAAGCGGGGATGAGCAGTTCTTC.

This clone was detected a few times. J is TRBJ2-4 and V is TRBV9, with 10 bases identical to TRBD2. The CDR3 has 15 residues. The germline V gene has CDR1 SGDLS and CDR2 YYNGEE. Losses at the gene ends were 1 base for V and 6 bases for J; bases not matched to a gene: 4. Here the CDR3 DNA reads TGTGCCAGCAGCGTATCTAGCGGGAGCACAAACATTCAGTACTTC. This gives the protein CASSVSSGSTNIQYF.

This chain links TRBV11-2 with TRBJ2-3, with TRBD2 as a possible D gene (5 bases). The CDR3 covers 15 residues. The V end was cut by 0 bases, the J end by 0 bases, with 7 bases between. Germline CDR1 and CDR2: SGHAT and FQNNGV. In nucleotides, the CDR3 is TGTGCCAGCAGCTTAGACCGGACTAGCACAGATACGCAGTATTTT. It translates to CASSLDRTSTDTQYF.

The V and J genes are TRBV28 and TRBJ2-7; D perhaps matches TRBD1 (5 bases). CDR3 size: 15 residues. Germline assignment: CDR1 MDHEN and CDR2 SYDVKM. V lost 6 bases, J lost 0 bases, and 15 bases lay in between. CDR3 nucleotide sequence: TGTGCCAGCAGCCCCCAGGGTGGCCTCTCCTACGAGCAGTACTTC. Translating gives CASSPQGGLSYEQYF.

The V and J genes are TRBV7-9 and TRBJ2-7; D is perhaps TRBD2 (5 bases). The CDR3 contains 12 residues. V was cut by 5 bases and J by 4 bases, with 9 bases left in between. Germline assignment: CDR1 SEHNR and CDR2 FQNEAQ (reference sequence). The CDR3 is CASSTRTYEQYF. The DNA for the CDR3 is TGTGCCAGCAGCACCCGGACTTACGAGCAGTACTTC.

Regarding this clone: This may be a read error: a much more frequent sequence differs by one nucleotide. The chain uses TRBV6-1 and TRBJ2-1; no clear D. Germline V CDR1 and CDR2: MNHNS, SASEGT. The CDR3 loop spans 11 amino acids. Trimming pared 6 bases from V and 2 bases from J, leaving 2 bases between. CDR3 nucleotide sequence: TGTGCCAGCAGCACCTACAATGAGCAGTTCTTC. Translating it yields CASSTYNEQFF.

This sequence joins TRBV4-3 and TRBJ2-1; the D is unclear. Germline V CDR1 and CDR2: LGHNA, YSLEER. V was cut by 10 bases and J by 8 bases, with 27 bases left in between. The CDR3 consists of 16 residues. The CDR3 region is CANPLRESANTDEQFF. Written as DNA, the CDR3 is TGCGCCAACCCTCTAAGAGAGTCGGCAAACACGGATGAGCAGTTCTTC.

The CDR3 spells CASSSSGRVSYNEQFF. The CDR3 DNA reads TGTGCCAGCAGCTCTAGCGGGAGGGTATCCTACAATGAGCAGTTCTTC. This chain joins TRBV5-4 and TRBJ2-1; 12 positions agree with TRBD2. Germline-derived CDR1 and CDR2 are SGHNT and YYREEE (reference sequence). The V and J ends lost 3 bases and 1 base, in that order; junction bases with no gene match: 2. CDR3 length: 16 residues.

The V gene is TRBV18, the J gene TRBJ2-5; TRBD2 agrees at 11 bases. Germline CDR1 is KGHSH and CDR2 is LQKENI. The CDR3 has 19 residues. V lost 1 base to trimming and J lost 5 bases; unmatched junction nucleotides: 15. DNA for the CDR3: TGTGCCAGCTCACCACTCGCGAGTTTTACTAGCGGGAGTAAGGAGACCCAGTACTTC. Protein: CASSPLASFTSGSKETQYF.

This clone was detected only a few times. J is TRBJ1-2 and V is TRBV14, with D uncertain. This CDR3 is built from 12 residues. Germline CDR1 and CDR2: SGHDN and FVKESK. The V end lost 6 bases, the J end lost 0 bases, and 5 bases lay between the germline ends. The CDR3 DNA is TGTGCCAGCAGTTTTTCTAACTATGGCTACACCTTC. This sequence encodes CASSFSNYGYTF.

The CDR3 region is CASSSTGTKGYNEQFF. The CDR3 bases are TGTGCCAGCAGCAGCACCGGGACTAAGGGATACAATGAGCAGTTCTTC. The rearrangement uses TRBV5-4 and TRBJ2-1, with 7 positions matching TRBD2. The V and J ends lost 4 bases and 4 bases, in that order; junction bases with no gene match: 11. The CDR3 has 16 amino acids. CDR1 SGHNT and CDR2 YYREEE come from the germline V gene (reference sequence).

This chain uses TRBV4-3 with TRBJ2-7; TRBD2 aligns across 7 bases. The CDR3 is made up of 13 amino acids. The V gene's germline CDR1 is LGHNA and CDR2 YSLEER. J gave up 7 bases and V 4 bases, and 7 bases lay outside the gene matches. CDR3 in amino acids: CASSRQRDLEQYF. For the CDR3, the DNA is TGCGCCAGCAGCCGACAGCGGGATTTGGAGCAGTACTTC.

The V call is TRBV4-3, the J call TRBJ1-1; D call uncertain. The germline V gene has CDR1 LGHNA and CDR2 YSLEER. With 0 bases removed from V and 4 bases from J, the gap between germline ends came to 12 bases. CDR3 size: 15 residues. The CDR3 sequence is CASSQDLGTGTEAFF. CDR3 coding DNA: TGCGCCAGCAGCCAAGATCTGGGCACTGGCACTGAAGCTTTCTTT.

CDR3 sequence (DNA): TGTGCCAGTAGGAGACAGGATCTTTTGATGAACACTGAAGCTTTCTTT. Its protein product is CASRRQDLLMNTEAFF. J is TRBJ1-1 and V is TRBV19, with TRBD1 as a possible D gene (6 bases). There are 16 residues in the CDR3. With 6 bases removed from V and 0 bases from J, the gap between germline ends came to 17 bases. The germline gives CDR1 LNHDA, CDR2 SQIVND (reference sequence).

The J gene is TRBJ1-5, the V gene TRBV11-2; TRBD1 is a possible D gene (6 bases). The CDR3 sequence is 13 residues long. Deletions cut 5 bases from V and 5 bases from J, with 10 bases between. In germline, CDR1 is SGHAT, CDR2 FQNNGV. The CDR3 nucleotides are TGTGCCAGCAGCACAGGGTTAGATCAGCCCCAGCATTTT. Translating gives CASSTGLDQPQHF.

The rearrangement links TRBV7-6 to TRBJ2-3; 8 bases match TRBD2. Germline CDR1 is SGHVS and CDR2 is FNYEAQ. Trimming took 5 bases from V and 0 from J; bases not matched to a gene: 7. This CDR3 has 16 residues. The CDR3 DNA reads as TGTGCCAGCAGCCCTGGACTAGCCCACAGCACAGATACGCAGTATTTT. Protein product: CASSPGLAHSTDTQYF. Together with reference TRBV7-6 and TRBJ2-3, the CDR3 gives the full variable domain: GAGVSQSPRYKVTKRGQDVALRCDPISGHVSLYWYRQALGQGPEFLTYFNYEAQQDKSGLPNDRFSAERPEGSISTLTIQRTEQRDSAMYRCASSPGLAHSTDTQYFGPGTRLTVL.

This chain uses TRBV6-5 with TRBJ1-2; possible D gene TRBD1, 5 bases. From germline, CDR1 is MNHEY and CDR2 SVGAGI. The CDR3 loop spans 14 amino acids. The V and J ends lost 5 bases and 4 bases respectively, with 14 bases between them. CDR3 amino acids: CASSTRTGLYGYTF. In nucleotides, the CDR3 is TGTGCCAGCAGTACCCGTACAGGCCTCTATGGCTACACCTTC.

Worth noting for this clone: The same CDR3 can be traced to other DNA sequences in this sample. This sequence joins TRBV10-3 and TRBJ1-2, with unresolved D. Germline V lookup: CDR1 ENHRY, CDR2 SYGVKD. The CDR3 totals 11 residues. Trimming pared 3 bases from V and 2 bases from J, leaving 1 base between. DNA for the CDR3: TGTGCCATCAGTGAAAACTATGGCTACACCTTC. Translation gives CAISENYGYTF.

The chain combines TRBV21-1 with TRBJ2-7; no DNA check was done on the table's D call, TRBD2. TRBV21-1 is a pseudogene. This CDR3 has 13 residues. Here the CDR3 reads CASSWRTGYEQYF. The CDR3 nucleotides are TGTGCCAGCAGCTGGAGGACGGGTTACGAGCAGTACTTC.

The chain recombines TRBV28 with TRBJ2-1; 9 positions agree with TRBD2. V was pared by 6 bases and J by 2 bases, with 11 bases of the junction left unmatched. CDR3 length: 17 residues. The germline V gene encodes CDR1 MDHEN and CDR2 SYDVKM. The CDR3 spells CASRKGTSPKTYNEQFF. DNA for the CDR3: TGTGCCAGCAGGAAAGGGACTAGCCCAAAAACCTACAATGAGCAGTTCTTC.

This clone was seen more than once but under ten times. The chain employs TRBV7-8 and TRBJ2-6; D possibly corresponds to TRBD2 (5 bases). The CDR3 length is 15 residues. V lost 3 bases to trimming and J lost 0 bases, with 6 bases between them. CDR1 is SGHVS and CDR2 is FQNEAQ in the germline V gene. The CDR3 DNA reads TGTGCCAGCAGCTTGGACTTCTCTGGGGCCAACGTCCTGACTTTC. It translates to CASSLDFSGANVLTF.

This clone was recorded a few times. The chain employs TRBV29-1 and TRBJ2-7, with a tentative D call TRBD2 (6 bases). Germline CDR1 is SQVTM and CDR2 is ANQGSEA. CDR3 size: 13 residues. V lost 3 bases, J lost 3 bases, and 12 bases lay in between. For the CDR3, the DNA is TGCAGCGTTGAGGGGGGACTGGGCTACGAGCAGTACTTC. Its translation is CSVEGGLGYEQYF.

In this sample, this clone turned up once. V gene TRBV27 combines with J gene TRBJ2-5; 15 positions match TRBD2. The V gene end was trimmed by 6 bases and the J gene end by 4 bases; junction bases not matched to a gene: 9. This CDR3 region has 17 residues. CDR1 is MNHEY, CDR2 SMNVEV, per germline (reference sequence). The CDR3 DNA follows: TGTGCCAGCAGCGGACTAGCGGGAGGGCCCTCGGGAGAGACCCAGTACTTC. Translated: CASSGLAGGPSGETQYF.

This clone was seen more than once but under ten times. One junction end disagrees with the germline gene, perhaps due to a read error. Within the sample, other DNA sequences also encode this same CDR3. The chain employs TRBV2 and TRBJ2-7, with D hard to call. CDR1 SNHLY and CDR2 FYNNEI come from the germline V gene. The CDR3 is 12 residues long. In nucleotides, the CDR3 is TGTGCCAGCAGCGAAGGCCCTTACGAGCAGTACTTC. This encodes CASSEGPYEQYF.

The chain employs TRBV7-2 and TRBJ2-5; the D call may be TRBD1 or TRBD2 (6 bases each). The CDR3 sequence is 16 residues long. Between the trimmed V and J ends, which lost 1 base and 0 bases, there was a span of 12 bases. The germline V gene encodes CDR1 SGHTA and CDR2 FQGNSA. The CDR3 DNA sequence: TGTGCCAGCAGCTTAGTGTGGGGGGCGGACCAAGAGACCCAGTACTTC. Its translation is CASSLVWGADQETQYF.

This clone was counted only a few times. The V and J genes are TRBV6-1 and TRBJ2-3; maybe TRBD1 (6 bases). Germline CDR1 MNHNS, CDR2 SASEGT. The ends were cut back, 8 bases at V and 2 bases at J, with 17 bases in the middle. CDR3 length: 15 amino acids. The CDR3 is CASRSGRGLTDTQYF. The DNA of the CDR3 is TGTGCCAGCCGATCGGGCAGGGGCCTCACAGATACGCAGTATTTT.

In its sample, this clone was seen a few times. This sample also contains other DNA sequences that code for the same CDR3. The V call is TRBV7-9, the J call TRBJ2-7, with D unclear. Between the trimmed V and J ends, which lost 2 bases and 5 bases, there was a span of 4 bases. The germline gives CDR1 SEHNR, CDR2 FQNEAQ (reference sequence). The CDR3 covers 11 residues. CDR3: CASSLTDEQYF. CDR3 DNA sequence: TGTGCCAGCAGCTTAACAGACGAGCAGTACTTC.

The chain uses TRBV7-2 and TRBJ2-5; D is possibly TRBD1 (5 bases). Germline V lookup: CDR1 SGHTA, CDR2 FQGNSA. V lost 5 bases and J lost 5, with 21 bases in between. The CDR3 has 16 amino acids. The CDR3 loop reads CASSRPGRVGMETQYF. The CDR3 DNA reads TGTGCCAGCAGCCGGCCTGGCAGGGTTGGAATGGAGACCCAGTACTTC.